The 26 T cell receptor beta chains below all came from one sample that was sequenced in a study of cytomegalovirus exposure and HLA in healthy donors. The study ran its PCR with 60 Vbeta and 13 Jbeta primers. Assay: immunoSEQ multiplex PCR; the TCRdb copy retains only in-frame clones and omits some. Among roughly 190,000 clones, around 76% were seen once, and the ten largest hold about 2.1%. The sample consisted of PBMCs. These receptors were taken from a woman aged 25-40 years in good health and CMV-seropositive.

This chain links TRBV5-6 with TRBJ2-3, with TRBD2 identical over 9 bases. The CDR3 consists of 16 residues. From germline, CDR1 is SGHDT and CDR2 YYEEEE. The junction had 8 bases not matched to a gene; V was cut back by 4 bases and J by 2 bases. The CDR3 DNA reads TGTGCCAGCAGCCCGGGACTAGCTGTATACACAGATACGCAGTATTTT. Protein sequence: CASSPGLAVYTDTQYF.

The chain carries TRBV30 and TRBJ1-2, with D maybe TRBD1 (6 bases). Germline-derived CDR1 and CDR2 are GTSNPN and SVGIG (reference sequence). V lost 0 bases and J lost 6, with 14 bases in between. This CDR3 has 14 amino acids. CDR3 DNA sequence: TGTGCCTGGAGTGTACGCAGGGGAGGGGATGGCTACACCTTC. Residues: CAWSVRRGGDGYTF.

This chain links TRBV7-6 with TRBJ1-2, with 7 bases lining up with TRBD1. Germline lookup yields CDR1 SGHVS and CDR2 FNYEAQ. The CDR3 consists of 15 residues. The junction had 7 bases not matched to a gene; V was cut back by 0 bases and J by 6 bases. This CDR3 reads CASSLALATGNGYTF. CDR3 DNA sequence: TGTGCCAGCAGCTTAGCTTTGGCGACAGGGAATGGCTACACCTTC.

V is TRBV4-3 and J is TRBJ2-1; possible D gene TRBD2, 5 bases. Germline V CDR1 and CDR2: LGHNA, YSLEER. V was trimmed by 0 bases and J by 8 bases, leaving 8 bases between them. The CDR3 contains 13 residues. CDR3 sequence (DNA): TGCGCCAGCAGCCAAGAACTAGTTGATGAGCAGTTCTTC. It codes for CASSQELVDEQFF.

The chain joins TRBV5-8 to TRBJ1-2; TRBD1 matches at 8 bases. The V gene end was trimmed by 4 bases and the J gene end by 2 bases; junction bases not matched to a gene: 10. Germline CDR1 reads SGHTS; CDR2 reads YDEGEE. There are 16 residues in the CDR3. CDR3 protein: CASSGRTGRKNYGYTF. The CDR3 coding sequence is TGTGCCAGCAGCGGGCGGACAGGGAGGAAAAACTATGGCTACACCTTC. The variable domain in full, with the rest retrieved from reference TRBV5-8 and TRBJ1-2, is EAGVTQSPTHLIKTRGQQATLRCSPISGHTSVYWYQQALGLGLQFLLWYDEGEERNRGNFPPRFSGRQFPNYSSELNVNALELEDSALYLCASSGRTGRKNYGYTFGSGTRLTVV.

The CDR3 here is CASRNRGLETQYF. CDR3 nucleotide sequence: TGTGCCAGCAGGAACAGGGGGCTAGAGACCCAGTACTTC. The chain uses TRBV28 and TRBJ2-5, with TRBD1 identical over 9 bases. The germline CDR1 and CDR2 sequences are MDHEN and SYDVKM. There are 13 residues in the CDR3. V lost 6 bases and J lost 4; bases outside the gene matches: 3. The full variable domain, completed using reference TRBV28 and TRBJ2-5, is DVKVTQSSRYLVKRTGEKVFLECVQDMDHENMFWYRQDPGLGLRLIYFSYDVKMKEKGDIPEGYSVSREKKERFSLILESASTNQTSMYLCASRNRGLETQYFGPGTRLLVL.

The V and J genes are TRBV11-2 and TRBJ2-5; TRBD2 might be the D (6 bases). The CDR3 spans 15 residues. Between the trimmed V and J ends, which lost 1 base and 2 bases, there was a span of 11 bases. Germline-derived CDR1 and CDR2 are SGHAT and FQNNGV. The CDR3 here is CASSLVRGVQETQYF. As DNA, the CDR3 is TGTGCCAGCAGCTTAGTGCGGGGTGTACAAGAGACCCAGTACTTC.

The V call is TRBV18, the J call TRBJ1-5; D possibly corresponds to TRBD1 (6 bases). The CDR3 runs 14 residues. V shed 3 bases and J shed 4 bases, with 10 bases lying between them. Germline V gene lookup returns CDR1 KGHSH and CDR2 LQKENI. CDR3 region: CASSPNTGNQPQHF. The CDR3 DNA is TGTGCCAGCTCACCCAACACAGGGAATCAGCCCCAGCATTTT.

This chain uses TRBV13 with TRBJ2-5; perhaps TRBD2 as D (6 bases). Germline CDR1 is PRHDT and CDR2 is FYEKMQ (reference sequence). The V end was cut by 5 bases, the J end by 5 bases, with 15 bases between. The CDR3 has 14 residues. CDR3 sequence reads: CASSRGEVRETQYF. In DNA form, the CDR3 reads TGTGCCAGCAGCCGTGGGGAGGTTAGGGAGACCCAGTACTTC. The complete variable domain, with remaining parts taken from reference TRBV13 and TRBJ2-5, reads AAGVIQSPRHLIKEKRETATLKCYPIPRHDTVYWYQQGPGQDPQFLISFYEKMQSDKGSIPDRFSAQQFSDYHSELNMSSLELGDSALYFCASSRGEVRETQYFGPGTRLLVL.

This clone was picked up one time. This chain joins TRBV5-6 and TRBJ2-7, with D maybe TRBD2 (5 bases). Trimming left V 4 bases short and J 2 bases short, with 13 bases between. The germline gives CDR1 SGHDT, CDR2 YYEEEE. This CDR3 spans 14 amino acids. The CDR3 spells CASSPDPGAYEQYF. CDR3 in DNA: TGTGCCAGCAGCCCCGACCCCGGGGCCTACGAGCAGTACTTC.

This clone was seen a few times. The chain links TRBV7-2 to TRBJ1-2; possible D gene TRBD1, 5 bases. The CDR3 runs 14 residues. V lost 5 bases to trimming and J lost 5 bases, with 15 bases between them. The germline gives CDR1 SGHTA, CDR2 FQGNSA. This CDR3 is CASSEQRQGYGYTF. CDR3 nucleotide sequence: TGTGCCAGCAGCGAACAACGGCAGGGATATGGCTACACCTTC.

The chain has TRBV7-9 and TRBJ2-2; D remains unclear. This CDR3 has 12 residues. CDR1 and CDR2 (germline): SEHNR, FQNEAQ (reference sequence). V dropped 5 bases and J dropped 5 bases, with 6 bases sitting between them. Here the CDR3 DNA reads TGTGCCAGCAGCCGAGATACCGGGGAGCTGTTTTTT. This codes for CASSRDTGELFF.

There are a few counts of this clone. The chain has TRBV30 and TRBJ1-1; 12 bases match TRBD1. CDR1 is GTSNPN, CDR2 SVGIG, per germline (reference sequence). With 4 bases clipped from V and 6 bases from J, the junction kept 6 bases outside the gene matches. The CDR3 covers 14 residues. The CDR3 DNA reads TGTGCCTGGAACCGGGACAGGGGGCGGTCTGAAGCTTTCTTT. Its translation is CAWNRDRGRSEAFF.

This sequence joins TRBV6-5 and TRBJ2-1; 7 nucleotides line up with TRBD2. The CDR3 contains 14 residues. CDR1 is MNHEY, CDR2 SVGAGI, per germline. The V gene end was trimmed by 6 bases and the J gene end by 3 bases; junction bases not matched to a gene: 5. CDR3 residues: CASRGGGFYNEQFF. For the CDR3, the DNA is TGTGCCAGCAGGGGCGGGGGATTCTACAATGAGCAGTTCTTC.

The CDR3 protein is CASSFRGQRSEETQYF. The CDR3 DNA reads TGTGCCAGCAGCTTTAGAGGGCAGAGAAGCGAAGAGACCCAGTACTTC. The chain carries TRBV5-8 and TRBJ2-5, with TRBD2 as a possible D gene (5 bases). CDR1 and CDR2 from the germline V gene are SGHTS and YDEGEE. Trimming shortened V by 2 bases and J by 3 bases, and 17 bases separated the two germline ends. The CDR3 spans 16 residues.

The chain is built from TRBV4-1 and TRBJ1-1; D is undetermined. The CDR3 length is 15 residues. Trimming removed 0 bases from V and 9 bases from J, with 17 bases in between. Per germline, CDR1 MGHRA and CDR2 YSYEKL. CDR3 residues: CASSQDTRDVVKAFF. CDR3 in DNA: TGCGCCAGCAGCCAAGATACTCGCGATGTCGTAAAAGCTTTCTTT.

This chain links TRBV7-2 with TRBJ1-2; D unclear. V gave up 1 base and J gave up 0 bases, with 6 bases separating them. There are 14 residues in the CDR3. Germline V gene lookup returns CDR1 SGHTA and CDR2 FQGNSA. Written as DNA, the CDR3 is TGTGCCAGCAGCTTAGGAGGGACTAACTATGGCTACACCTTC. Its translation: CASSLGGTNYGYTF.

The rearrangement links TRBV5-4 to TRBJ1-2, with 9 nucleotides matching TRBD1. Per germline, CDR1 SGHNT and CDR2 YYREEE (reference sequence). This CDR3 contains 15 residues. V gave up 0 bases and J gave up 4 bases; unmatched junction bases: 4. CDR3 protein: CASSLGRQGVYGYTF. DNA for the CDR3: TGTGCCAGCAGCTTGGGGAGACAGGGGGTCTATGGCTACACCTTC. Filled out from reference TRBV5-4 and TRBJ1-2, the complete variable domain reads ETGVTQSPTHLIKTRGQQVTLRCSSQSGHNTVSWYQQALGQGPQFIFQYYREEENGRGNFPPRFSGLQFPNYSSELNVNALELDDSALYLCASSLGRQGVYGYTFGSGTRLTVV.

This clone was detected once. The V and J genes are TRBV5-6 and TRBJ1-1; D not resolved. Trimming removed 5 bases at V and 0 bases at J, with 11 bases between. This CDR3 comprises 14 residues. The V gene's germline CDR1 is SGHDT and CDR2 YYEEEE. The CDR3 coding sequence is TGTGCCAGCAGGCCCCAGGAAATGAACACTGAAGCTTTCTTT. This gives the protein CASRPQEMNTEAFF.

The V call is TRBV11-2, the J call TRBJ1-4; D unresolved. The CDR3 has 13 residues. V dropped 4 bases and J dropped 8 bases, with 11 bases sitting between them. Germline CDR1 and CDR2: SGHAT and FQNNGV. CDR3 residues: CASSSARREKLFF. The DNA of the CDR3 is TGTGCCAGCAGCTCCGCCCGGAGGGAAAAACTGTTTTTT.

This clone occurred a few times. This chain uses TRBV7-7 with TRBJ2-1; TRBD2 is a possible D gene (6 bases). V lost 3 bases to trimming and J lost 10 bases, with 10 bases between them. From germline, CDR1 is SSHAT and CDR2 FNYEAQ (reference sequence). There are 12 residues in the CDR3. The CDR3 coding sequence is TGTGCCAGCAGCTTCGGGGGAGAGGAGCAGTTCTTC. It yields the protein CASSFGGEEQFF.

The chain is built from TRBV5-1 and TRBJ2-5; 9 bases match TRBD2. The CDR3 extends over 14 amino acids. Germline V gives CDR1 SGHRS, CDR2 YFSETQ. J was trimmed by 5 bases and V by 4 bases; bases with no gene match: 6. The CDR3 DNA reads TGCGCCAGCAGCATTAGCGGGGGTGGGGAGACCCAGTACTTC. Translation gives CASSISGGGETQYF.

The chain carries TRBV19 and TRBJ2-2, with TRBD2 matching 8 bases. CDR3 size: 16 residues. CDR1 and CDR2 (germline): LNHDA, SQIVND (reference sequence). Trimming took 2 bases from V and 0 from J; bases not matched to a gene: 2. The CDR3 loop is CASSIYGRANTGELFF. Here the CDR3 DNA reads TGTGCCAGTAGTATATACGGGAGGGCGAACACCGGGGAGCTGTTTTTT.

DNA of the CDR3: TGTGCCAGCACCGGGACAGCGGAGGGCTACACCTTC. Translation: CASTGTAEGYTF. V gene TRBV2 combines with J gene TRBJ1-2, with 7 nucleotides matching TRBD1. Germline lookup yields CDR1 SNHLY and CDR2 FYNNEI. V gave up 7 bases and J gave up 8 bases; unmatched junction bases: 7. The CDR3 has 12 amino acids.

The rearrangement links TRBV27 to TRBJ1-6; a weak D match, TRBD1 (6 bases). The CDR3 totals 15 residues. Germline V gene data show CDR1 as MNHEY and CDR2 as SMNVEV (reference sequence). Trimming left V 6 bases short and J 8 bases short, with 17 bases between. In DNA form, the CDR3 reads TGTGCCAGCAGCAGCAACAGGGTTCCTGATTCACCCCTCCACTTT. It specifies CASSSNRVPDSPLHF.

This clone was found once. The CDR3 DNA follows: TGCGCCAGCAGTTCCGACAGGGGCGGCTATGGCTACACCTTC. This codes for CASSSDRGGYGYTF. The genes are TRBV5-1 and TRBJ1-2, with 8 positions matching TRBD1. CDR3 length: 14 amino acids. Germline V gene data show CDR1 as SGHRS and CDR2 as YFSETQ. V dropped 5 bases and J dropped 4; count of bases not matched to a gene: 7.